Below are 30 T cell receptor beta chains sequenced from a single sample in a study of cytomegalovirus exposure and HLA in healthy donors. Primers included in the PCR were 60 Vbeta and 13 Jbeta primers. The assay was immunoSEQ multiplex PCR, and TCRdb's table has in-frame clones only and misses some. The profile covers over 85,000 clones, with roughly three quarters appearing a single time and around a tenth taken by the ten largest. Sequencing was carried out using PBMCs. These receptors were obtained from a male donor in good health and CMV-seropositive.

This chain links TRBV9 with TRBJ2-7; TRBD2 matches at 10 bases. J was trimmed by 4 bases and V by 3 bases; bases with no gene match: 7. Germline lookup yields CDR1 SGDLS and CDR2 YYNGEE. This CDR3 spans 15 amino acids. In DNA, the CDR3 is TGTGCCAGCAGCGCAGCCGGGACTAGCGCGTACGAGCAGTACTTC. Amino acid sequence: CASSAAGTSAYEQYF.

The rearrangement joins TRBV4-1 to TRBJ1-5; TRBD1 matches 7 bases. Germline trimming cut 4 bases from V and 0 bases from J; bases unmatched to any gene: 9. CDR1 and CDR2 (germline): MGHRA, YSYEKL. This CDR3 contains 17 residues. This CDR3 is CASSLRQGVFSNQPQHF. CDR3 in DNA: TGCGCCAGCAGCCTCCGACAGGGAGTCTTTAGCAATCAGCCCCAGCATTTT.

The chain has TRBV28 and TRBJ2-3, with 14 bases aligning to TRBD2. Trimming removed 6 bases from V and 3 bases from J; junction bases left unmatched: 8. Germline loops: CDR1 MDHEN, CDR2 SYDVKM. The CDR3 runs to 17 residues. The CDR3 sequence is CASRTGTSGRVTDTQYF. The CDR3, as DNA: TGTGCCAGCAGAACCGGGACTAGCGGGAGAGTTACAGATACGCAGTATTTT.

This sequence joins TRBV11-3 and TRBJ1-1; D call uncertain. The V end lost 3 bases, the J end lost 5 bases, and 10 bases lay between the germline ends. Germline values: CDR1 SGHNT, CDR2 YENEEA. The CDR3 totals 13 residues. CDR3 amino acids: CASSFSRMTEAFF. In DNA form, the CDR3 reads TGTGCCAGCAGCTTTAGCAGAATGACTGAAGCTTTCTTT. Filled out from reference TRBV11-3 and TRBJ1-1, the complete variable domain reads EAGVVQSPRYKIIEKKQPVAFWCNPISGHNTLYWYLQNLGQGPELLIRYENEEAVDDSQLPKDRFSAERLKGVDSTLKIQPAELGDSAVYLCASSFSRMTEAFFGQGTRLTVV.

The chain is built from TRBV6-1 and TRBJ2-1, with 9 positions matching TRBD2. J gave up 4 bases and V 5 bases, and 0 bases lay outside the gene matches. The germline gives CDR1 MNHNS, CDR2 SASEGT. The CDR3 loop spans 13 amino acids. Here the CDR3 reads CASSLAGYNEQFF. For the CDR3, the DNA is TGTGCCAGCAGTCTAGCGGGGTACAATGAGCAGTTCTTC.

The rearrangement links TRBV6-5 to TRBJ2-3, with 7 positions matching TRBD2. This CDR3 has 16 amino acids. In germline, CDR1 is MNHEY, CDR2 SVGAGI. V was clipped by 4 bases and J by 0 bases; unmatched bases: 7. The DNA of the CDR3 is TGTGCCAGCAGTTGGGTCCTAGCGGTAAGCACAGATACGCAGTATTTT. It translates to CASSWVLAVSTDTQYF.

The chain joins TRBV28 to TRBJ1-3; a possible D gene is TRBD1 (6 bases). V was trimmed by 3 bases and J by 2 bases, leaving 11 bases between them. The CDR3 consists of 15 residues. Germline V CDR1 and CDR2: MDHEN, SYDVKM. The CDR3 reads CASSLGQGTGNTIYF. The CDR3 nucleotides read TGTGCCAGCAGTTTGGGGCAGGGGACTGGAAACACCATATATTTT.

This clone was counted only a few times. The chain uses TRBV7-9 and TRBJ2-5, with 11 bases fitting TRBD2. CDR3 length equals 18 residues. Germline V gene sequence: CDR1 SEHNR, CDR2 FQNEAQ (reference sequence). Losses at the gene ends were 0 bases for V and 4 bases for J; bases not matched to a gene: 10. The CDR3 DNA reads TGTGCCAGCAGCTTAGCGCAGGTAGCGGGAGGGCCTGGAGAGACCCAGTACTTC. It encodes CASSLAQVAGGPGETQYF.

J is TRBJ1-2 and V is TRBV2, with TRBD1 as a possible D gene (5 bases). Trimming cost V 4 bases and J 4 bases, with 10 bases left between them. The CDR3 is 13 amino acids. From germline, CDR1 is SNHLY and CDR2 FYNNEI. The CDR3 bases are TGTGCCAGCAGTGTCCAGGGTTCCTATGGCTACACCTTC. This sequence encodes CASSVQGSYGYTF.

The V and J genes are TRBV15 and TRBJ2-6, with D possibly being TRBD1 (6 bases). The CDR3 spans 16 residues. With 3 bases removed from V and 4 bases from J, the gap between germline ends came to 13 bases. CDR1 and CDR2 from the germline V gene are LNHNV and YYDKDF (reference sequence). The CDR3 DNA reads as TGTGCCACCAGCAGCTTTACAGGGAGAGGGGCCAACGTCCTGACTTTC. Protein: CATSSFTGRGANVLTF.

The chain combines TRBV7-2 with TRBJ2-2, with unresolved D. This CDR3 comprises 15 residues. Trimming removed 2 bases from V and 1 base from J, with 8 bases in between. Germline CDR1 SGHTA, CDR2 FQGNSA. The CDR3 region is CASSLYSLNTGELFF. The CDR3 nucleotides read TGTGCCAGCAGCTTATACAGTTTGAACACCGGGGAGCTGTTTTTT.

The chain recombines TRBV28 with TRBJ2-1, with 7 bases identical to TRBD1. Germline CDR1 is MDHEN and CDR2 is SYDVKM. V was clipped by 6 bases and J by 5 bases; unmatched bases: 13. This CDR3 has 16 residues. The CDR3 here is CASRPRWGQLDNEQFF. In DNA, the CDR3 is TGTGCCAGCAGGCCCAGGTGGGGACAGCTCGACAATGAGCAGTTCTTC. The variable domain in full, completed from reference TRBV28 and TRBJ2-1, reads DVKVTQSSRYLVKRTGEKVFLECVQDMDHENMFWYRQDPGLGLRLIYFSYDVKMKEKGDIPEGYSVSREKKERFSLILESASTNQTSMYLCASRPRWGQLDNEQFFGPGTRLTVL.

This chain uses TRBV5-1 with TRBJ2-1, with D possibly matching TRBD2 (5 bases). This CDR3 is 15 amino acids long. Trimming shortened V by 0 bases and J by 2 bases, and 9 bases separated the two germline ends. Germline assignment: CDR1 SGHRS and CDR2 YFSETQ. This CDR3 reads CASSLEGVAYNEQFF. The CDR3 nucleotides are TGCGCCAGCAGCTTGGAGGGAGTAGCCTACAATGAGCAGTTCTTC.

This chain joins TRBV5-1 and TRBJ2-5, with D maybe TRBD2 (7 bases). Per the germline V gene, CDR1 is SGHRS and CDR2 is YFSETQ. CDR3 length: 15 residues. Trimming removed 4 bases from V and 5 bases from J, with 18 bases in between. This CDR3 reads CASSRRGGDAETQYF. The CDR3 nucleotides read TGCGCCAGCAGCCGTAGGGGGGGCGATGCGGAGACCCAGTACTTC.

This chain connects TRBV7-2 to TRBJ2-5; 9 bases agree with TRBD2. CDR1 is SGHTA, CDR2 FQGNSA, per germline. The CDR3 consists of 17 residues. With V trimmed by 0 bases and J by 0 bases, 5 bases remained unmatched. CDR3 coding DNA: TGTGCCAGCAGCTTAGCGTTTGCGGGAGGGTACCAAGAGACCCAGTACTTC. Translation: CASSLAFAGGYQETQYF.

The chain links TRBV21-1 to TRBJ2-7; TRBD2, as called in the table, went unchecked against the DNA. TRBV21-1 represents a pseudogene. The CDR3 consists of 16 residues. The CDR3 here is CASSQKRAVFSYEQYF. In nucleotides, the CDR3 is TGTGCCAGCAGTCAAAAGAGGGCAGTCTTTTCCTACGAGCAGTACTTC.

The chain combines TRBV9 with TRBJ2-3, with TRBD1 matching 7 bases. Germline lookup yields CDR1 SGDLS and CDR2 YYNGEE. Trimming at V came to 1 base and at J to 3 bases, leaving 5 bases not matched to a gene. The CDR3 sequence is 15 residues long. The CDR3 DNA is TGTGCCAGCAGCGTAAGGGGGCTGACGACAGATACGCAGTATTTT. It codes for CASSVRGLTTDTQYF.

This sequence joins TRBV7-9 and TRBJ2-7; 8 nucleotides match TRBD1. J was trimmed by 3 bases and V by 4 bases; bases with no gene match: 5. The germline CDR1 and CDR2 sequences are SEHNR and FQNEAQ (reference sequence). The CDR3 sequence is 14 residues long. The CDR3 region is CASSSRDRIYEQYF. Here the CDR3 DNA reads TGTGCCAGCAGCTCCCGGGACAGGATCTACGAGCAGTACTTC.

The CDR3 nucleotides are TGTGCCAGCAGCGTAGGTGGACAGGGGCACAATGAGCAGTTCTTC. Amino acids: CASSVGGQGHNEQFF. This chain links TRBV9 with TRBJ2-1; TRBD1 agrees at 9 bases. The trim removed 0 bases at V and 5 bases at J, leaving 3 bases unmatched. The CDR3 totals 15 residues. Germline-derived CDR1 and CDR2 are SGDLS and YYNGEE.

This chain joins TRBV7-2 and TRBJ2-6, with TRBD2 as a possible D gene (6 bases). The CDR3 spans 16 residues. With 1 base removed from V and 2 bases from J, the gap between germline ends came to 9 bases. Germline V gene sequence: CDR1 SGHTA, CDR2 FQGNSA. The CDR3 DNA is TGTGCCAGCAGCTTAGATTGGGGGGCTGGGGCCAACGTCCTGACTTTC. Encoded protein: CASSLDWGAGANVLTF.

The CDR3 protein is CASSPGDYGYTF. DNA for the CDR3: TGTGCCAGCAGCCCGGGGGACTATGGCTACACCTTC. This chain links TRBV14 with TRBJ1-2; D may be TRBD1 (5 bases). Germline-derived CDR1 and CDR2 are SGHDN and FVKESK. This CDR3 is built from 12 residues. Trimming took 4 bases from V and 3 from J, leaving 6 bases between them.

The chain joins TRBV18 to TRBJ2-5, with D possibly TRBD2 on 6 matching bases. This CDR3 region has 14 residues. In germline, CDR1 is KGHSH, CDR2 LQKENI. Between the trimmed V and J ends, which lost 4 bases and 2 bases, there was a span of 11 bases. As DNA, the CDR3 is TGTGCCAGCTCACGGGCGGACTATCAAGAGACCCAGTACTTC. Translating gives CASSRADYQETQYF.

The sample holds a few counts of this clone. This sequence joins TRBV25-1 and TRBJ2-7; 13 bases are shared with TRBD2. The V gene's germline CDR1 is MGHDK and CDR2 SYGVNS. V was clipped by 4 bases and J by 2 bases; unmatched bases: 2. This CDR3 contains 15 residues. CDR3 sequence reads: CASSGGLAGAYEQYF. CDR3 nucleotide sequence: TGTGCCAGCAGTGGTGGACTAGCGGGAGCCTACGAGCAGTACTTC.

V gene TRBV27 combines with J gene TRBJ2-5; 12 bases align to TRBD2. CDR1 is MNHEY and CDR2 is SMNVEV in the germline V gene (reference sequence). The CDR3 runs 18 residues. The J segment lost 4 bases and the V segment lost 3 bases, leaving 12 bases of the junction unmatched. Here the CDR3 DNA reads TGTGCCAGCAGTTTTCCACTCCGGACTAGCGGGGAAGGAGAGACCCAGTACTTC. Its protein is CASSFPLRTSGEGETQYF.

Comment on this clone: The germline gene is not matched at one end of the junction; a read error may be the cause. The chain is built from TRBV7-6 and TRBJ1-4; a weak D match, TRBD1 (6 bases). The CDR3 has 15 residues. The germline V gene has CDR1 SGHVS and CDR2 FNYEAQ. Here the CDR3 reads CASSVAAGVPSKLFF. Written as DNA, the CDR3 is TGTGCCAGCAGCGTAGCGGCAGGGGTCCCTTCAAAACTGTTTTTT.

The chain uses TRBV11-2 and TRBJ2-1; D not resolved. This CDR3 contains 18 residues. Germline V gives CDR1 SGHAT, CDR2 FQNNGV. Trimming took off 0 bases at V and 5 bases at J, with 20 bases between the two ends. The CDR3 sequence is CASSLDLALASRNNEQFF. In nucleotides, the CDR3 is TGTGCCAGCAGCTTAGATCTGGCTTTGGCTAGTCGGAACAATGAGCAGTTCTTC.

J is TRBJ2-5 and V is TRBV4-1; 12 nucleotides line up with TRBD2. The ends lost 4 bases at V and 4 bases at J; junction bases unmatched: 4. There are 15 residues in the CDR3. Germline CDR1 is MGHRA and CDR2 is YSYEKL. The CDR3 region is CASSPLGLAGETQYF. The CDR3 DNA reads TGCGCCAGCAGCCCCCTGGGACTAGCGGGAGAGACCCAGTACTTC.

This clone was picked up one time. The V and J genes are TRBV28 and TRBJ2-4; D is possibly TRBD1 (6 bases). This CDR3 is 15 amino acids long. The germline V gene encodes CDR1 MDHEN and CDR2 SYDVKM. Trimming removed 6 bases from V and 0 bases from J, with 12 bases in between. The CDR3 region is CASRSRTAAKNIQYF. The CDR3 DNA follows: TGTGCCAGCAGGTCCCGGACAGCAGCCAAAAACATTCAGTACTTC.

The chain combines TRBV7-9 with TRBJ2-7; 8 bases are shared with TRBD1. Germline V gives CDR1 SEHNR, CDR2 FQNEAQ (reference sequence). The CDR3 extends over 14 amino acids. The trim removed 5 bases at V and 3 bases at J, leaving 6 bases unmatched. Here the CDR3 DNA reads TGTGCCAGCAGCAAGTCCGACAGGGGCTACGAGCAGTACTTC. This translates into CASSKSDRGYEQYF.

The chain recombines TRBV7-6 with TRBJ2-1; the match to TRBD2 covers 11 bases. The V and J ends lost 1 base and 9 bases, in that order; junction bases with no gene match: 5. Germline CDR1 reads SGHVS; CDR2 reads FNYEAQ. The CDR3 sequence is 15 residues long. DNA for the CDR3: TGTGCCAGCAGCTTAGTAGCGGGAGGGCCTACTGAGCAGTTCTTC. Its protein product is CASSLVAGGPTEQFF.